This TCR beta chain comes out of a study of CD8 T cells in ankylosing spondylitis (dated by TCRdb to about 2017). Background on the whole study: The study set out to find disease-linked TCR variants by profiling T cell receptor beta repertoires in ankylosing spondylitis patients and healthy donors. The full study cohort comprised about 24 ankylosing spondylitis patients and 110 or so healthy donors. Peripheral blood samples were taken, and synovial fluid was additionally collected from ankylosing spondylitis patients. The paper as a whole reports these results and caveats: According to the report, matched synovial fluid samples from ankylosing spondylitis patients were significantly enriched for the disease-linked clones. A TCR beta motif of eight highly homologous amino acid variants appeared characteristic of blood from ankylosing spondylitis patients. Some motif variants were previously reported in synovial fluid and blood of reactive arthritis patients, suggesting common disease-initiation mechanisms. A CD8+ phenotype was shown by the disease-linked clones, which were found at relatively low frequencies in peripheral blood.

For sequencing, an Illumina HiSeq 2500 was employed. Quantitative 5'-RACE with molecular barcodes was used to prepare TCR beta libraries. Processing in the source paper ran as follows. To identify disease-linked TCR variants, a new computational method was used, one built on a probabilistic model of VDJ rearrangement. The public reads were reanalyzed by TCRdb: fastp trimming at Q25, MiXCR alignment, in-frame beta chains only. Each CDR3 protein appears once, grouped with its most common genes and DNA. The V and J calls come from TCRdb's annotation, not from the publication. The sample table lists about 340,000 distinct CDR3 sequences, under 15% of them with a count of one. The ten top clones hold around 1% of the sample. Notes on this clonotype: Its antigen is not yet known. Per-nucleotide qualities are absent, and no much larger clonotype sits a single base away.

This clonotype was sampled from a male donor with ankylosing spondylitis or in good health (not recorded which). Material for sequencing was blood, either unsorted or a sorted T cell fraction (not recorded which).

Here is the DNA: TGCAGTGCCATTGATAGCGGGACGGAATCAGATACGCAGTATTTT. It codes for CSAIDSGTESDTQYF. The chain uses TRBV20-1 and TRBJ2-3; a stretch of 8 junction bases matches TRBD2. Taken from cysteine to phenylalanine, the CDR3 has 15 residues. The read is trimmed to its CDR3 DNA, 45 bases read in frame from base 1. Unmatched junction bases come to 12, with V trimmed by 6 bases and J by 4 bases. CDR1 and CDR2 are drawn from the germline V gene (reference sequence): DFQATT, SNEGSKA.